The clone carrying this T cell receptor (beta chain) was seen at least ten times. As yet, its antigen is unknown. TCRdb fed the RT-PCR reads into MiXCR, producing one record per CDR3 protein. This sample carries 500,000 to 600,000 distinct CDR3 sequences, 16% of them seen once, and the ten largest clones take 3%. These data are taken from a study of response to subunit inactivated influenza vaccine. Study results and caveats: Authors suggested each seasonal flu vaccination may recruit only limited numbers of new T cells.

V lost 4 bases and J lost 1, with 14 bases in between. This CDR3 has 16 residues. The germline gives CDR1 SGHDN, CDR2 FVKESK. This chain connects TRBV14 to TRBJ2-1; D perhaps matches TRBD1 (6 bases). This receptor was identified in a man between 50 and 70 years old who received an inactivated influenza vaccine. This sample comprised CD4+ T cells sorted from PBMCs, obtained less than 30 months after vaccination. CDR3: CASSLRGIRSYNEQFF. For the CDR3, the DNA is TGTGCCAGCAGCCTCAGGGGAATTAGGTCCTACAATGAGCAGTTCTTC.